This entry is about one T cell receptor beta chain. No cognate antigen has been identified for it. No much larger clone is present one base from it, and per-base qualities are unavailable. The collaborating institutions used their own protocols to collect whole blood in K2EDTA tubes. For TCRbeta analysis, collaborators shipped samples as frozen whole blood, isolated PBMCs, or DNA extracted from either of those sample types. TCRbeta CDR3 regions were amplified from genomic DNA using the immunoSEQ Assay, a bias-controlled multiplex PCR. Concerning the study's data processing: Nucleated cell counts per sample were estimated from amplification of reference gene primers within the assay. Sequence reads were collapsed and filtered to measure the absolute abundance of every unique TCRbeta CDR3 rearrangement. For each sample, productive Simpson clonality was calculated as the square root of Simpson's diversity index over productive rearrangements. The table comes from immuneACCESS by way of TCRdb, which keeps in-frame sequences with V and J called. Part of the clones is missing from these tables; in studies checked, under half for an unresolved V gene and the rest for unknown reasons. V, J and clone size reflect that table, while D and trimming were determined from the DNA. The sample profile shows about 330,000 clones; approximately 85% of them were found once. The top ten hold about 7% of the sample.

This record comes from a study of blood T cell repertoires in COVID-19 (dated by TCRdb to 2020 to 2022). In the study overall: The collaborator samples originated in the United States, Italy and Spain and spanned the acute and convalescent phases of COVID-19. The material from the prospective study consisted of cDNA or gDNA derived from T cells, B-cell-depleted T cells, or PBMCs. Deeply sampled blood TCRbeta repertoires from subjects exposed to, actively infected with, or recovered from COVID-19 were included in the dataset. A freely available public database, intended as a resource for researchers studying the immune response to SARS-CoV-2, is where the repertoires were released. The samples were drawn from the first 160 participants of the ongoing ImmuneRACE study and from 1,254 subjects provided by 6 global collaborators. Nearly every sample came with metadata listing a de-identified subject ID, COVID-19 status, age in years and sex. Where available, HLA class I and class II types were taken from metadata supplied by the sample provider and were not determined by assay-based typing. The full study reports these points: How much clinical and demographic metadata was included differed by source and by participant, and the metadata was provided uncurated.

The sequence derives from a human donor in a cohort sampled during active COVID-19. The sample was peripheral blood.

The DNA sequence is as follows: TGTGCCTGGAAGGGGCCAATCCTTGGAAACACCATATATTTT. This sequence encodes CAWKGPILGNTIYF. The receptor chain draws on TRBV30 and TRBJ1-3; a weak D assignment points to TRBD1 (5 bases agree). For CDR1 and CDR2, the germline V gene (reference sequence) lists GTSNPN and SVGIG. The V end loses 4 bases and the J end loses 3 bases, and a stretch of 13 bases separates them. Including cysteine and phenylalanine, the CDR3 has 14 amino acids. Only the CDR3 region is kept as DNA, spanning 42 bases read in frame from base 1.